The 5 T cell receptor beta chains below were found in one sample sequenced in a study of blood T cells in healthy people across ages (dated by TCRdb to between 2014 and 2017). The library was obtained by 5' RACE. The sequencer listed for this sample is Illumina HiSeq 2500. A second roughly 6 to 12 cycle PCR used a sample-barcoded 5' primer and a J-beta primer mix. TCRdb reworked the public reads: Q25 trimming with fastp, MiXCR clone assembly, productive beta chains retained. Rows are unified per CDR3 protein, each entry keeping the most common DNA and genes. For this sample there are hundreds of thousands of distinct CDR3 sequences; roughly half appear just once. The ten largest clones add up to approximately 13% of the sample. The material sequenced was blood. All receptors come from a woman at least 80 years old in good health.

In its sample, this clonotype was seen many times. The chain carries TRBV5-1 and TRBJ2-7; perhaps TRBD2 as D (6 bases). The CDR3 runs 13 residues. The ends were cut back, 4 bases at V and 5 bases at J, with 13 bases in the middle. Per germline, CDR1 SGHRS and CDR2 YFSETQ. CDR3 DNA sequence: TGCGCCAGCAGCCGCTGGGGAGGCGACGAGCAGTACTTC. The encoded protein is CASSRWGGDEQYF.

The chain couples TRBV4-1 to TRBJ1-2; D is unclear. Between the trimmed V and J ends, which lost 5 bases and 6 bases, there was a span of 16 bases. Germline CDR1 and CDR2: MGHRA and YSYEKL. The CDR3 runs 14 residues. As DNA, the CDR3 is TGCGCCAGCAGCACGCGAGCTCTTCTTGATGGCTACACCTTC. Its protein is CASSTRALLDGYTF.

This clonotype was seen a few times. The CDR3 region is CASSPGQVNTEAFF. CDR3 nucleotides: TGTGCCAGCAGCCCGGGACAGGTGAACACTGAAGCTTTCTTT. The V gene is TRBV9, the J gene TRBJ1-1; 8 bases line up with TRBD1. Trimming took 4 bases from V and 0 from J; bases not matched to a gene: 2. The CDR3 runs 14 residues. Germline CDR1 is SGDLS and CDR2 is YYNGEE. Using reference TRBV9 and TRBJ1-1 for the parts outside the CDR3, the full variable domain is DSGVTQTPKHLITATGQRVTLRCSPRSGDLSVYWYQQSLDQGLQFLIQYYNGEERAKGNILERFSAQQFPDLHSELNLSSLELGDSALYFCASSPGQVNTEAFFGQGTRLTVV.

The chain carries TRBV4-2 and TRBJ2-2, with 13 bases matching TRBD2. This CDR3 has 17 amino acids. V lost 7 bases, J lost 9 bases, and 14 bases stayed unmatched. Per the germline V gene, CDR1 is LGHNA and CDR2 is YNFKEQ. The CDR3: CASTDPTGLAGARELFF. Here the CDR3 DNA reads TGTGCCAGCACCGACCCAACCGGACTAGCGGGGGCACGGGAGCTGTTTTTT.

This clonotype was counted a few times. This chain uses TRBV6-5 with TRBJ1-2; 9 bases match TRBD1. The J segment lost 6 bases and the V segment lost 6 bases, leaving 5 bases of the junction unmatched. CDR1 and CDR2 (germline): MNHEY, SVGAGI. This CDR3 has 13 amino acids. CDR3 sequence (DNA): TGTGCCAGCAGCTCAACAGGGGGCAATGGCTACACCTTC. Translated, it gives CASSSTGGNGYTF.